The 19 T cell receptor beta chains given below trace back to one sample, sequenced in a study of multiple sclerosis patients with progressive multifocal leukoencephalopathy (dated by TCRdb to the late 2010s). What the time point label conveys for this sample: time of PML onset. Reading the label with the study, this specimen's treatment or condition is: on natalizumab therapy at sampling. Receptors were amplified or captured by the immunoSEQ multiplex PCR assay. Drawn from immuneACCESS, this table holds only the in-frame rearrangements with V and J called that TCRdb kept. Clones are partly lost; checked studies trace under half to an unresolved V gene and leave the rest unexplained. The sample table holds approximately 29,000 clones, of which more than 80% were seen once. The ten largest clones take up over 10% of the sample. The source was PBMCs, collected from a patient treated with natalizumab. Source of these receptors: a woman in her twenties or thirties with progressive multifocal leukoencephalopathy.

J is TRBJ2-3 and V is TRBV9, with D unclear. Germline CDR1 and CDR2: SGDLS and YYNGEE. CDR3 length equals 13 residues. V was clipped by 4 bases and J by 1 base, with 7 bases between them. DNA of the CDR3: TGTGCCAGCAGCTGGAAGCGCACAGATACGCAGTATTTT. Translation gives CASSWKRTDTQYF.

The chain is built from TRBV20-1 and TRBJ2-5; D is unresolved. This CDR3 region has 11 residues. The V end was cut by 4 bases, the J end by 11 bases, with 14 bases between. In germline, CDR1 is DFQATT, CDR2 SNEGSKA (reference sequence). CDR3 region: CSATWVDKQYF. The CDR3 nucleotides read TGCAGTGCTACGTGGGTGGATAAGCAGTACTTC.

The chain uses TRBV7-9 and TRBJ2-5, with D possibly TRBD2 on 5 matching bases. The J call may be wrong; the DNA end is better matched by TRBJ2-7. Germline V gene lookup returns CDR1 SEHNR and CDR2 FQNEAQ (reference sequence). The CDR3 has 13 amino acids. CDR3 nucleotide sequence: TGTGCCAGCAGCCCCGGGGTGACCTACGAGCAGTACTTC. Protein: CASSPGVTYEQYF.

This chain joins TRBV2 and TRBJ2-3; 15 bases fit TRBD2. With 5 bases clipped from V and 3 bases from J, the junction kept 3 bases outside the gene matches. CDR1 is SNHLY and CDR2 is FYNNEI in the germline V gene. CDR3 size: 16 residues. In nucleotides, the CDR3 is TGTGCCAGCAGTTTGGGACTAGCGGGAGGAACAGATACGCAGTATTTT. Its translation: CASSLGLAGGTDTQYF.

This clone was detected once. The chain joins TRBV2 to TRBJ2-5, with D hard to call. The ends were cut back, 3 bases at V and 0 bases at J, with 8 bases in the middle. In germline, CDR1 is SNHLY, CDR2 FYNNEI. The CDR3 extends over 14 amino acids. CDR3 residues: CASSDQQYQETQYF. CDR3 sequence (DNA): TGTGCCAGCAGTGATCAACAGTACCAAGAGACCCAGTACTTC.

This chain connects TRBV6-1 to TRBJ1-5; D unclear. The CDR3 sequence is 15 residues long. V dropped 3 bases and J dropped 6 bases, with 15 bases sitting between them. Germline V lookup: CDR1 MNHNS, CDR2 SASEGT. CDR3 in DNA: TGTGCCAGCAGTGAGGGGTCCGGGTTTCGTCAGCCCCAGCATTTT. Amino acid sequence: CASSEGSGFRQPQHF.

This chain joins TRBV9 and TRBJ2-7; D tentatively fits TRBD1 or TRBD2 (6 bases each). Trimming shortened V by 0 bases and J by 4 bases, and 11 bases separated the two germline ends. This CDR3 is 14 amino acids long. Germline CDR1 is SGDLS and CDR2 is YYNGEE. As DNA, the CDR3 is TGTGCCAGCAGCGTAGGGGGGGCGGAATACGAGCAGTACTTC. It specifies CASSVGGAEYEQYF. The variable domain in full, with the rest retrieved from reference TRBV9 and TRBJ2-7, is DSGVTQTPKHLITATGQRVTLRCSPRSGDLSVYWYQQSLDQGLQFLIQYYNGEERAKGNILERFSAQQFPDLHSELNLSSLELGDSALYFCASSVGGAEYEQYFGPGTRLTVT.

This chain uses TRBV6-5 with TRBJ2-5; D is unclear. The J call may be wrong; the DNA end is better matched by TRBJ2-7. This CDR3 has 15 residues. CDR1 MNHEY and CDR2 SVGAGI come from the germline V gene. CDR3 DNA: TGTGCCAGCAGTTATGGTGCCCCGGACTCCTACGAGCAGTACTTC. Its translation is CASSYGAPDSYEQYF.

V and J are TRBV11-3 and TRBJ2-1; a weak D match, TRBD1 (6 bases). This CDR3 is built from 12 residues. Trimming stripped 5 bases from V and 8 bases from J, with 10 bases between. The germline V gene encodes CDR1 SGHNT and CDR2 YENEEA. CDR3 coding DNA: TGTGCCAGCAGCCAGGGGCACGATGAGCAGTTCTTC. This encodes CASSQGHDEQFF.

The chain carries TRBV4-1 and TRBJ2-1, with 9 bases matching TRBD2. V dropped 1 base and J dropped 2; count of bases not matched to a gene: 3. CDR1 and CDR2 from the germline V gene are MGHRA and YSYEKL. The length of the CDR3 is 16 residues. The DNA of the CDR3 is TGCGCCAGCAGCCAAGGCCTAGCGGGAACCTACAATGAGCAGTTCTTC. Its translation is CASSQGLAGTYNEQFF.

The chain joins TRBV4-1 to TRBJ2-3, with TRBD2 matching 10 bases. Germline loops: CDR1 MGHRA, CDR2 YSYEKL. V gave up 4 bases and J gave up 0 bases; unmatched junction bases: 7. This CDR3 is built from 17 residues. The CDR3 spells CASSLRLAGTSTDTQYF. Written as DNA, the CDR3 is TGCGCCAGCAGCCTTCGACTAGCGGGCACTAGCACAGATACGCAGTATTTT.

V usage is TRBV29-1 and J usage is TRBJ1-5, with D possibly being TRBD1 (6 bases). Between the trimmed V and J ends, which lost 7 bases and 3 bases, there was a span of 13 bases. Germline CDR1 SQVTM, CDR2 ANQGSEA. This CDR3 has 13 amino acids. CDR3 coding DNA: TGCAGCGCTTCGGAGGGGGTCAATCAGCCCCAGCATTTT. Translating gives CSASEGVNQPQHF.

The chain combines TRBV6-1 with TRBJ1-4, with 12 bases that match TRBD1. Germline V gene data show CDR1 as MNHNS and CDR2 as SASEGT. The CDR3 contains 16 residues. V was clipped by 0 bases and J by 8 bases; unmatched bases: 4. The CDR3 DNA reads as TGTGCCAGCAGTGAAGCGCTGGGGACAGGGGGCGAAAAACTGTTTTTT. Residues: CASSEALGTGGEKLFF.

The chain carries TRBV28 and TRBJ1-1; 7 bases align to TRBD1. The germline V gene encodes CDR1 MDHEN and CDR2 SYDVKM. V lost 4 bases to trimming and J lost 4 bases; unmatched junction nucleotides: 9. This CDR3 comprises 15 residues. CDR3 loop: CASSSGDRAGTEAFF. The CDR3 DNA is TGTGCCAGCAGTTCCGGCGACAGGGCTGGCACTGAAGCTTTCTTT.

V usage is TRBV28 and J usage is TRBJ1-6; D perhaps matches TRBD1 (6 bases). The germline V and J ends were trimmed by 7 bases and 5 bases, with 15 bases remaining between them. Germline CDR1 MDHEN, CDR2 SYDVKM. CDR3 length: 15 amino acids. DNA for the CDR3: TGTGCCAGCAACTCAGGGGACTGGCATAATTCACCCCTCCACTTT. Amino acid sequence: CASNSGDWHNSPLHF.

This rearrangement joins TRBV7-9 to TRBJ2-1; no definite D call. CDR3 length: 11 amino acids. The V gene lost 5 bases and the J gene lost 2 bases, with 1 base spanning the gap. CDR1 and CDR2 (germline): SEHNR, FQNEAQ (reference sequence). CDR3 sequence (DNA): TGTGCCAGCAGCACCTACAATGAGCAGTTCTTC. It yields the protein CASSTYNEQFF.

The V gene is TRBV7-9, the J gene TRBJ1-1, with D perhaps TRBD1 (5 bases). This CDR3 has 14 amino acids. Between the trimmed V and J ends, which lost 7 bases and 5 bases, there was a span of 17 bases. Germline CDR1 is SEHNR and CDR2 is FQNEAQ (reference sequence). CDR3 sequence (DNA): TGTGCCAGCACCCTTGGCGGGGCTGGGACTGAAGCTTTCTTT. It yields the protein CASTLGGAGTEAFF.

The chain couples TRBV4-2 to TRBJ2-3; 8 bases align to TRBD2. V trimming: 2 bases; J trimming: 1 base; junction bases outside the gene matches: 5. CDR1 is LGHNA and CDR2 is YNFKEQ in the germline V gene. This CDR3 has 16 residues. The chain's CDR3 is CASSQLTSGRTDTQYF. CDR3 bases: TGTGCCAGCAGCCAACTAACTAGCGGCCGCACAGATACGCAGTATTTT.

The chain couples TRBV19 to TRBJ1-2, with 7 bases fitting TRBD1. Unmatched junction bases numbered 4, after V lost 6 bases and J lost 6 bases. The CDR3 is 12 amino acids. The germline CDR1 and CDR2 sequences are LNHDA and SQIVND (reference sequence). The chain's CDR3 is CASRSDRDGYTF. The CDR3 DNA reads TGTGCCAGTAGGTCCGACAGGGATGGCTACACCTTC.